The 27 T cell receptor beta chains below were found in one sample sequenced in a study of T cells in Graves' hyperthyroidism and ophthalmopathy. The TCR beta CDR3 regions underwent amplification using RNA transcripts as the source. Using the HTBI primer set, a first-round RT-PCR was run on the TCR CDR3. TCRdb re-called the multiplex PCR reads through MiXCR, storing one row per CDR3 protein. The sample records 660,000 or so distinct CDR3 sequences, 45% being singletons. The sample comprised peripheral blood or thyroid tissue (not recorded which). The source of these receptors is an adult man with Graves' disease, either hyperthyroidism or ophthalmopathy (not recorded which).

This clonotype was counted only a few times. This chain links TRBV5-6 with TRBJ2-7; D remains unclear. Trimming removed 2 bases at V and 7 bases at J, with 16 bases between. The V gene's germline CDR1 is SGHDT and CDR2 YYEEEE. This CDR3 has 14 amino acids. The CDR3 sequence: CASSLSARAREQYF. As DNA, the CDR3 is TGTGCCAGCAGCTTATCGGCAAGAGCGCGGGAGCAGTACTTC. Together with reference TRBV5-6 and TRBJ2-7, the CDR3 gives the full variable domain: DAGVTQSPTHLIKTRGQQVTLRCSPKSGHDTVSWYQQALGQGPQFIFQYYEEEERQRGNFPDRFSGHQFPNYSSELNVNALLLGDSALYLCASSLSARAREQYFGPGTRLTVT.

Worth noting for this clonotype: Being one base from a much bigger clone, this may be a read error. The rearrangement joins TRBV7-2 to TRBJ2-2, with 11 bases aligning to TRBD2. This CDR3 region has 14 residues. Germline V gene lookup returns CDR1 SGHTA and CDR2 FQGNSA. The CDR3 reads CASGLAGGPGELFF. CDR3 DNA: TGTGCCAGCGGCTTAGCGGGGGGGCCCGGGGAGCTGTTTTTT.

The gene calls are TRBV25-1 and TRBJ2-2; the match to TRBD2 covers 14 bases. V shed 7 bases, J shed 4 bases, and the junction held 2 bases outside the gene matches. The CDR3 spans 15 residues. Germline V lookup: CDR1 MGHDK, CDR2 SYGVNS. The CDR3 DNA reads TGTGCCAGCATGGGGACTAGCGGGAGCACCGGGGAGCTGTTTTTT. It yields the protein CASMGTSGSTGELFF.

The V call is TRBV2, the J call TRBJ1-2; 10 bases agree with TRBD1. From germline, CDR1 is SNHLY and CDR2 FYNNEI. There are 15 residues in the CDR3. J was trimmed by 8 bases and V by 2 bases; bases with no gene match: 8. In nucleotides, the CDR3 is TGTGCCAGCAGTGAATCCGGGACAGGGGATGGCGGCTACACCTTC. Its translation is CASSESGTGDGGYTF.

The J gene is TRBJ1-4, the V gene TRBV5-6; a possible D gene is TRBD1 (5 bases). The V and J ends lost 1 base and 0 bases respectively, with 22 bases between them. From germline, CDR1 is SGHDT and CDR2 YYEEEE. The CDR3 sequence is 20 residues long. The CDR3: CASSLRPRDGEIATNEKLFF. The CDR3 DNA sequence: TGTGCCAGCAGCTTGCGCCCCCGGGACGGAGAAATTGCAACTAATGAAAAACTGTTTTTT.

J is TRBJ1-1 and V is TRBV19, with no clear D. The CDR3 length is 16 residues. V was shortened by 6 bases and J by 1 base, with 18 bases between the two germline ends. Germline CDR1 reads LNHDA; CDR2 reads SQIVND (reference sequence). The CDR3, as DNA: TGTGCCAGTAGCCGCGCCCCGCAGACCCAGAACACTGAAGCTTTCTTT. Translated: CASSRAPQTQNTEAFF.

This sequence joins TRBV29-1 and TRBJ1-1; D perhaps matches TRBD1 (5 bases). CDR3 length: 13 amino acids. The V gene's germline CDR1 is SQVTM and CDR2 ANQGSEA. Trimming shortened V by 6 bases and J by 7 bases, and 18 bases separated the two germline ends. CDR3 nucleotides: TGCAGCGTCGAACAGAGACAGAGCAATGAAGCTTTCTTT. This translates into CSVEQRQSNEAFF.

This chain links TRBV7-2 with TRBJ2-7; 10 nucleotides match TRBD2. Trimming removed 2 bases from V and 5 bases from J; junction bases left unmatched: 9. CDR3 size: 16 residues. Germline V lookup: CDR1 SGHTA, CDR2 FQGNSA. The CDR3 spells CASSLTLAGVLHEQYF. The CDR3 DNA reads as TGTGCCAGCAGCTTAACCCTAGCGGGAGTTTTACACGAGCAGTACTTC. The complete variable domain, with remaining parts taken from reference TRBV7-2 and TRBJ2-7, reads GAGVSQSPSNKVTEKGKDVELRCDPISGHTALYWYRQSLGQGLEFLIYFQGNSAPDKSGLPSDRFSAERTGGSVSTLTIQRTQQEDSAVYLCASSLTLAGVLHEQYFGPGTRLTVT.

This clonotype has only a few counts. CDR3 loop: CSARPERRWANEKLFF. The CDR3 region has the DNA TGCAGTGCTAGGCCAGAGAGAAGATGGGCTAATGAAAAACTGTTTTTT. The chain uses TRBV20-1 and TRBJ1-4, with D uncertain. The CDR3 contains 16 residues. V lost 3 bases to trimming and J lost 3 bases, with 17 bases between them. The germline V gene has CDR1 DFQATT and CDR2 SNEGSKA (reference sequence).

This clonotype was observed at least ten times. The chain uses TRBV20-1 and TRBJ1-1, with D tentatively TRBD1 (5 bases). Germline V gene sequence: CDR1 DFQATT, CDR2 SNEGSKA (reference sequence). Trimming took off 3 bases at V and 1 base at J, with 12 bases between the two ends. The CDR3 is made up of 14 amino acids. The CDR3, as DNA: TGCAGTGCTAGTGAGGGGAGCACGAACACTGAAGCTTTCTTT. Residues: CSASEGSTNTEAFF.

This sequence joins TRBV9 and TRBJ1-3, with a weak D call TRBD1 (5 bases). Germline CDR1 reads SGDLS; CDR2 reads YYNGEE. Trimming took off 4 bases at V and 2 bases at J, with 10 bases between the two ends. CDR3 length equals 14 residues. CDR3 sequence reads: CASSRGTTGNTIYF. CDR3 DNA: TGTGCCAGCAGCCGTGGGACGACTGGAAACACCATATATTTT.

The chain has TRBV5-1 and TRBJ2-2; D not certain. The CDR3 consists of 11 residues. Germline CDR1 and CDR2: SGHRS and YFSETQ. V dropped 2 bases and J dropped 7 bases, with 3 bases sitting between them. The CDR3 protein is CASSFRGELFF. The CDR3 DNA follows: TGCGCCAGCAGCTTCCGCGGGGAGCTGTTTTTT.

This clonotype was seen only a few times. The rearrangement joins TRBV7-6 to TRBJ1-5, with D maybe TRBD1 (5 bases). Germline loops: CDR1 SGHVS, CDR2 FNYEAQ. The CDR3 sequence is 17 residues long. V was shortened by 5 bases and J by 0 bases, with 17 bases between the two germline ends. The DNA for the CDR3 is TGTGCCAGCAGCCCCTCGGGGGATCTCTATAGCAATCAGCCCCAGCATTTT. It yields the protein CASSPSGDLYSNQPQHF. The whole variable domain, remainder taken from reference TRBV7-6 and TRBJ1-5, is GAGVSQSPRYKVTKRGQDVALRCDPISGHVSLYWYRQALGQGPEFLTYFNYEAQQDKSGLPNDRFSAERPEGSISTLTIQRTEQRDSAMYRCASSPSGDLYSNQPQHFGDGTRLSIL.

The rearrangement links TRBV24-1 to TRBJ1-1; D possibly corresponds to TRBD1 (6 bases). The germline gives CDR1 KGHDR, CDR2 SFDVKD. CDR3 length: 14 amino acids. The V and J ends lost 5 bases and 5 bases respectively, with 14 bases between them. The CDR3 spells CATSGAGAGTEAFF. CDR3 nucleotide sequence: TGTGCCACCAGTGGGGCAGGGGCAGGAACTGAAGCTTTCTTT.

The chain recombines TRBV7-9 with TRBJ1-4; D is undetermined. V gave up 7 bases and J gave up 0 bases, with 15 bases separating them. The V gene's germline CDR1 is SEHNR and CDR2 FQNEAQ (reference sequence). This CDR3 region has 16 residues. DNA of the CDR3: TGTGCCAGCACCCCGGGCGATACCACAACTAATGAAAAACTGTTTTTT. Translation: CASTPGDTTTNEKLFF.

Many counts were recorded for this clonotype. The rearrangement joins TRBV19 to TRBJ1-5, with TRBD1 matching 7 bases. Trimming cost V 6 bases and J 0 bases; bases outside gene matches: 2. Per germline, CDR1 LNHDA and CDR2 SQIVND (reference sequence). This CDR3 has 14 amino acids. CDR3 region: CASSGQASNQPQHF. CDR3 sequence (DNA): TGTGCCAGTAGCGGACAGGCTAGCAATCAGCCCCAGCATTTT.

This clonotype was seen many times. The gene calls are TRBV5-4 and TRBJ2-5; TRBD2 is a possible D gene (6 bases). CDR3 length equals 14 residues. Trimming took off 6 bases at V and 4 bases at J, with 16 bases between the two ends. The germline gives CDR1 SGHNT, CDR2 YYREEE (reference sequence). CDR3 residues: CASNGGEGRETQYF. As DNA, the CDR3 is TGTGCCAGCAACGGGGGAGAGGGGAGAGAGACCCAGTACTTC. Supplemented by reference TRBV5-4 and TRBJ2-5, the full variable domain reads ETGVTQSPTHLIKTRGQQVTLRCSSQSGHNTVSWYQQALGQGPQFIFQYYREEENGRGNFPPRFSGLQFPNYSSELNVNALELDDSALYLCASNGGEGRETQYFGPGTRLLVL.

The sample holds many counts of this clonotype. The rearrangement links TRBV12-3 or TRBV12-4 to TRBJ1-5; TRBD1 matches at 8 bases. V shed 5 bases, J shed 2 bases, and the junction held 5 bases outside the gene matches. The CDR3 has 15 residues. Written as DNA, the CDR3 is TGTGCCAGCAGTCGGACAGGGTGGGGCAATCAGCCCCAGCATTTT. Its protein is CASSRTGWGNQPQHF.

As regards this clonotype: Possible read error: a much larger clone is one base away. J is TRBJ1-6 and V is TRBV6-6; no reliable D call. The CDR3 consists of 13 residues. Looked up from germline, CDR1 is MNHNY and CDR2 is SVGAGI (reference sequence). The CDR3 coding sequence is TGTACCAGCAGTACACAACTCGGTTCACCCCTCCACTTT. Encoded protein: CTSSTQLGSPLHF.

This clonotype was counted at least ten times. V is TRBV24-1 and J is TRBJ2-5, with D perhaps matching TRBD1 (5 bases). Germline lookup yields CDR1 KGHDR and CDR2 SFDVKD. The V end lost 2 bases, the J end lost 5 bases, and 11 bases lay between the germline ends. The CDR3 loop spans 14 amino acids. The CDR3 nucleotides read TGTGCCACCAGTGATTGGGCAGGGAAGGAGACCCAGTACTTC. Its translation is CATSDWAGKETQYF.

This chain connects TRBV12-3 or TRBV12-4 to TRBJ2-5; 9 bases agree with TRBD2. With 5 bases clipped from V and 7 bases from J, the junction kept 8 bases outside the gene matches. This CDR3 comprises 14 residues. CDR3 DNA: TGTGCCAGCAGTCCGCTACTAGCGGGCGGGACCCAGTACTTC. It specifies CASSPLLAGGTQYF.

The rearrangement uses TRBV20-1 and TRBJ1-1; D may be TRBD1 (6 bases). CDR3 size: 14 residues. Trimming stripped 3 bases from V and 1 base from J, with 12 bases between. Per germline, CDR1 DFQATT and CDR2 SNEGSKA (reference sequence). CDR3 nucleotides: TGCAGTGCTAGCGGGGGACATTCGAACACTGAAGCTTTCTTT. Protein product: CSASGGHSNTEAFF.

This clonotype was observed a few times. Germline and junction disagree at one end, which may indicate a read error. The chain combines TRBV7-2 with TRBJ2-7, with D maybe TRBD1 (5 bases). Germline V gene lookup returns CDR1 SGHTA and CDR2 FQGNSA. This CDR3 comprises 14 residues. CDR3 sequence reads: CASSLDDSSYEQYF. CDR3 nucleotide sequence: TGTGCCAGCAGTTTAGACGACAGCTCCTACGAGCAGTACTTC.

The chain recombines TRBV29-1 with TRBJ1-4, with a weak D call TRBD1 (6 bases). The CDR3 extends over 13 amino acids. The V gene's germline CDR1 is SQVTM and CDR2 ANQGSEA. V was clipped by 3 bases and J by 7 bases, with 12 bases between them. The CDR3 here is CSVDAQGSEKLFF. The CDR3 DNA is TGCAGCGTTGACGCACAGGGATCTGAAAAACTGTTTTTT.

This clonotype has just one count. The gene calls are TRBV9 and TRBJ2-7; D may correspond to TRBD1 or TRBD2 (5 bases each). Germline V CDR1 and CDR2: SGDLS, YYNGEE. The length of the CDR3 is 12 residues. V dropped 4 bases and J dropped 5 bases, with 10 bases sitting between them. CDR3 sequence (DNA): TGTGCCAGCAGCCGAGGGGCCGACGAGCAGTACTTC. It yields the protein CASSRGADEQYF.

This chain connects TRBV20-1 to TRBJ1-1, with D maybe TRBD1 (6 bases). Trimming shortened V by 2 bases and J by 4 bases, and 14 bases separated the two germline ends. Germline V gene sequence: CDR1 DFQATT, CDR2 SNEGSKA (reference sequence). There are 14 residues in the CDR3. CDR3 sequence (DNA): TGCAGTGCTAGACAGGGGTTGTGGGGCACTGAAGCTTTCTTT. Translated, it gives CSARQGLWGTEAFF.

This clonotype was counted only a few times. This chain joins TRBV5-6 and TRBJ2-5, with D perhaps given as TRBD1 or TRBD2 (6 bases each). Germline CDR1 reads SGHDT; CDR2 reads YYEEEE. V shed 3 bases and J shed 5 bases, with 17 bases lying between them. CDR3 size: 15 residues. The CDR3 DNA sequence: TGTGCCAGCAGCTGGGGGGCCCAAAGATCGGAGACCCAGTACTTC. It codes for CASSWGAQRSETQYF.